Listed below are T cell receptor beta chains from one sample, sequenced in a study of T cells after yellow fever vaccination. A single record per CDR3 protein comes from TCRdb applying MiXCR to the 5' RACE reads. The sample lists 200,000 to 300,000 distinct CDR3 sequences, roughly 3.5% occurring once. This sample comprised PBMCs, obtained 15 days after the yellow fever booster vaccination. The source of these receptors is a young man who received the YFV17D yellow fever vaccine. Each CDR3 is given with its conserved first and last residue. A D gene is named only where the DNA matches it firmly. Rows give clone size only sometimes, using once, few, many, or a class for an expanded clone.

clone size	D gene	J gene	V gene	CDR3 protein	CDR3 DNA
few	-	TRBJ1-6	TRBV12-3/TRBV12-4	CASSWDGLFSPLHF	TGTGCCAGCAGTTGGGACGGGCTTTTTTCACCCCTCCACTTT
many	-	TRBJ2-5	TRBV2	CATATRAETQYF	TGTGCCACCGCCACTAGGGCTGAGACCCAGTACTTC
many	TRBD1	TRBJ1-2	TRBV7-6	CASSLLAGTDNNYGYTF	TGTGCCAGCAGCTTATTAGCGGGGACAGATAATAACTATGGCTACACCTTC
many	-	TRBJ2-3	TRBV10-2	CASSESWDIIFADTQYF	TGCGCCAGCAGTGAGTCCTGGGACATTATTTTCGCAGATACGCAGTATTTT
many	TRBD2	TRBJ2-3	TRBV6-1	CAAGDLTQYF	TGTGCCGCGGGGGACCTTACGCAGTATTTT
many	TRBD2	TRBJ2-5	TRBV4-3	CASSQELLLYSGGAETQYF	TGCGCCAGCAGCCAAGAACTTCTTCTATACAGCGGGGGGGCCGAGACCCAGTACTTC
many	TRBD1	TRBJ2-1	TRBV12-3/TRBV12-4	CASSFGTGGYEQFF	TGTGCCAGCAGTTTCGGGACAGGGGGCTATGAGCAGTTCTTC
many	-	TRBJ2-4	TRBV21-1	CASSRLDRARTSESKNIQYF	TGTGCCAGCAGCAGACTGGACAGGGCAAGGACTAGCGAATCCAAAAACATTCAGTACTTC
many	TRBD2	TRBJ2-5	TRBV5-1	CASSLLAEETQYF	TGTGCCAGCAGTTTACTAGCGGAAGAGACCCAGTACTTC
many	TRBD1	TRBJ2-5	TRBV7-2	CASSLGDREKETQYF	TGTGCCAGCAGCTTAGGGGACAGGGAAAAAGAGACCCAGTACTTC
many	TRBD2	TRBJ2-3	TRBV5-1	CASTQRGGPPDTQYF	TGCGCCAGCACCCAACGCGGGGGGCCCCCAGATACGCAGTATTTT
many	-	TRBJ2-3	TRBV10-2	CASSERFVGTQYF	TGCGCCAGCAGTGAGAGATTCGTAGGTACGCAGTATTTT
many	TRBD2	TRBJ2-3	TRBV7-9	CASSPASGGADTQYF	TGTGCCAGCAGCCCCGCTAGCGGGGGGGCCGATACGCAGTATTTT
many	-	TRBJ2-1	TRBV6-2/TRBV6-3	CASRSGVGNEQFF	TGTGCCAGCAGATCAGGGGTGGGAAATGAGCAGTTCTTC
many	-	TRBJ1-6	TRBV18	CASSLGGLSPLHF	TGTGCCAGCTCCCTGGGGGGCCTTTCACCCCTCCACTTT
many	-	TRBJ1-2	TRBV12-3/TRBV12-4	CASSLGGPIYGYTF	TGTGCCAGCAGTTTGGGGGGCCCCATCTATGGCTACACCTTC
many	-	TRBJ2-2	TRBV7-9	CASSLALGANTGELFF	TGTGCCAGCAGCTTAGCTCTGGGGGCAAACACCGGGGAGCTGTTTTTT
many	-	TRBJ2-2	TRBV29-1	CSYYRANTGELFF	TGCAGCTATTACAGGGCCAACACCGGGGAGCTGTTTTTT
many	TRBD2	TRBJ2-1	TRBV4-3	CASSQAGRGVVYNEQFF	TGCGCCAGCAGCCAAGCGGGACGGGGGGTGGTTTACAATGAGCAGTTCTTC
many	-	TRBJ1-2	TRBV4-3	CASSLRWGAYGYTF	TGCGCCAGCAGCCTAAGATGGGGCGCGTATGGCTACACCTTC
many	-	TRBJ2-7	TRBV29-1	CSVEGVEDYEQYF	TGCAGCGTTGAAGGGGTAGAGGATTACGAGCAGTACTTC
many	-	TRBJ1-2	TRBV7-2	CASSLDQQAVFYGYTF	TGTGCCAGCAGCTTAGATCAGCAGGCCGTTTTTTATGGCTACACCTTC
-	-	TRBJ2-1	TRBV27	CASSLSKYNEQFF	TGTGCCAGCAGTTTATCGAAGTACAATGAGCAGTTCTTC
many	-	TRBJ2-7	TRBV12-3/TRBV12-4	CASSNGGAYEQYF	TGTGCCAGCAGTAACGGAGGGGCCTACGAGCAGTACTTC
many	TRBD1	TRBJ1-1	TRBV3-1	CASSPKTGPSTEAFF	TGTGCCAGCAGCCCCAAGACAGGGCCGAGCACTGAAGCTTTCTTT
many	-	TRBJ1-1	TRBV20-1	CSPRGGATEAFF	TGCAGTCCCCGAGGAGGGGCGACTGAAGCTTTCTTT
-	TRBD1	TRBJ1-2	TRBV6-5	CASSRQGAWGYTF	TGTGCCAGCAGTAGACAGGGGGCCTGGGGCTACACCTTC
many	TRBD2	TRBJ2-7	TRBV6-5	CASSRDGGSSYEQYF	TGTGCCAGCAGTCGAGACGGGGGGTCCTCCTACGAGCAGTACTTC
many	-	TRBJ1-6	TRBV6-5	CASSYGPGGNSPLHF	TGTGCCAGCAGTTACGGCCCGGGGGGGAATTCACCCCTCCACTTT
many	-	TRBJ2-2	TRBV20-1	CSARDPGHPNTGELFF	TGCAGTGCTAGAGATCCAGGGCACCCGAACACCGGGGAGCTGTTTTTT
many	TRBD2	TRBJ2-1	TRBV7-3	CASSLSLAGAKDEQFF	TGTGCCAGCAGCTTATCTCTAGCGGGGGCTAAGGATGAGCAGTTCTTC
many	-	TRBJ2-6	TRBV7-2	CASSLAYLRSGANVLTF	TGTGCCAGCAGCTTAGCGTATTTGAGGTCTGGGGCCAACGTCCTGACTTTC
many	TRBD1	TRBJ2-7	TRBV6-5	CASSIGQGGYEQYF	TGTGCCAGCAGTATAGGACAGGGGGGCTACGAGCAGTACTTC
many	-	TRBJ1-2	TRBV10-3	CAIRSGQDLNYGYTF	TGTGCCATCAGGAGCGGCCAGGACCTTAACTATGGCTACACCTTC
many	-	TRBJ1-1	TRBV7-2	CASRGSSNTEAFF	TGTGCCAGCCGGGGGTCCTCGAACACTGAAGCTTTCTTT
many	-	TRBJ1-1	TRBV6-1	CASQFADTEAFF	TGTGCCAGCCAATTCGCGGACACTGAAGCTTTCTTT
many	-	TRBJ2-3	TRBV5-4	CASSLTPIGSGTTDTQYF	TGTGCCAGCAGCTTGACCCCGATAGGGTCCGGGACCACAGATACGCAGTATTTT
few	-	TRBJ1-5	TRBV7-6	CASSLQSGFNQPQHF	TGTGCCAGCAGCTTACAAAGCGGGTTCAATCAGCCCCAGCATTTT
many	TRBD1	TRBJ2-2	TRBV15	CATSRGTGATGELFF	TGTGCCACCAGCAGAGGGACAGGGGCCACCGGGGAGCTGTTTTTT
many	TRBD2	TRBJ2-2	TRBV7-2	CASSATGTSGGSPNTGELFF	TGTGCCAGCAGCGCAACCGGGACTAGCGGGGGGTCTCCGAACACCGGGGAGCTGTTTTTT
many	-	TRBJ1-6	TRBV5-6	CASSLGQYNSPLHF	TGTGCCAGCAGCCTAGGACAGTATAATTCACCCCTCCACTTT
many	-	TRBJ2-1	TRBV29-1	CSVQGDSYNEQFF	TGCAGCGTTCAGGGAGACTCCTACAATGAGCAGTTCTTC
many	TRBD1	TRBJ2-3	TRBV9	CASSPPTGARSDTQYF	TGTGCCAGCAGCCCACCGACAGGGGCGAGGTCAGATACGCAGTATTTT
-	-	TRBJ1-5	TRBV19	CASSIAPDQPQHF	TGTGCCAGTAGTATAGCTCCAGACCAGCCCCAGCATTTT
many	-	TRBJ1-1	TRBV9	CASSDDDRFTEAFF	TGTGCCAGCAGCGATGATGACAGGTTCACTGAAGCTTTCTTT
many	TRBD1	TRBJ1-4	TRBV20-1	CSARPDRGRLTNEKLFF	TGCAGTGCCCGCCCGGACAGGGGGCGTTTGACTAATGAAAAACTGTTTTTT
many	TRBD1	TRBJ2-2	TRBV4-3	CASSPRHEGAHTGELFF	TGCGCCAGCAGCCCCCGGCACGAGGGGGCCCACACCGGGGAGCTGTTTTTT
many	TRBD1	TRBJ2-5	TRBV7-2	CASSFQQGRETQYF	TGTGCCAGCAGCTTTCAACAGGGGAGAGAGACCCAGTACTTC
many	-	TRBJ1-6	TRBV4-2	CASSQAGVNSPLHF	TGTGCCAGCAGCCAGGCAGGGGTGAATTCACCCCTCCACTTT
-	-	TRBJ1-6	TRBV30	CASTPYRRASPLHF	TGTGCCTCCACACCGTACAGGAGGGCTTCACCCCTCCACTTT
many	-	TRBJ2-3	TRBV5-5	CASSLAGSWADTQYF	TGTGCCAGCAGCTTGGCGGGGAGTTGGGCAGATACGCAGTATTTT